Presented here are 14 T cell receptor beta chains from one specimen sequenced in a study of T cell repertoires in cytomegalovirus infection. Antigens for these TCRs are unknown. TCRdb ran MiXCR on the reads and lists one entry per CDR3 protein. The table has hundreds of thousands of distinct CDR3 sequences, about 30% seen once; the top ten hold about 20%. This specimen consisted of cultured PBMCs, obtained from culture after CMV antigen stimulation. All receptors come from a human donor in good health (CMV status not recorded). Some clones in this sample may be carry-over from other donors' samples.

The gene calls are TRBV6-1 and TRBJ2-4; tentatively, D is TRBD1 (5 bases). V lost 1 base, J lost 5 bases, and 9 bases lay in between. Germline CDR1 and CDR2: MNHNS and SASEGT. The CDR3 extends over 14 amino acids. This CDR3 is CASSEGQGQNIQYF. CDR3 coding DNA: TGTGCCAGCAGTGAAGGGCAGGGCCAAAACATTCAGTACTTC.

The CDR3 loop is CASSLGVNRGEAFF. CDR3 nucleotides: TGTGCCAGCAGCTTAGGCGTAAACAGGGGTGAAGCTTTCTTT. This chain uses TRBV11-2 with TRBJ1-1; 7 positions match TRBD1. J gave up 7 bases and V 1 base, and 6 bases lay outside the gene matches. The CDR3 is 14 residues long. Looked up from germline, CDR1 is SGHAT and CDR2 is FQNNGV.

There are a few counts of this clonotype. The rearrangement joins TRBV7-9 to TRBJ2-1, with 11 bases aligning to TRBD2. Germline V gives CDR1 SEHNR, CDR2 FQNEAQ (reference sequence). The J segment lost 8 bases and the V segment lost 4 bases, leaving 16 bases of the junction unmatched. The CDR3 runs to 18 residues. CDR3 amino acids: CASSSRAPTSGVWDEQFF. DNA for the CDR3: TGTGCCAGCAGCTCCCGCGCCCCGACTAGCGGGGTCTGGGATGAGCAGTTCTTC. The full variable domain, completed using reference TRBV7-9 and TRBJ2-1, is DTGVSQNPRHKITKRGQNVTFRCDPISEHNRLYWYRQTLGQGPEFLTYFQNEAQLEKSRLLSDRFSAERPKGSFSTLEIQRTEQGDSAMYLCASSSRAPTSGVWDEQFFGPGTRLTVL.

This clonotype was seen a handful of times. The chain combines TRBV6-1 with TRBJ1-5; D gene ambiguous. This CDR3 contains 15 residues. Trimming cost V 0 bases and J 6 bases, with 12 bases left between them. Looked up from germline, CDR1 is MNHNS and CDR2 is SASEGT. The CDR3 is CASSEAPGLSQPQHF. For the CDR3, the DNA is TGTGCCAGCAGTGAAGCGCCCGGTCTGAGTCAGCCCCAGCATTTT.

J is TRBJ2-3 and V is TRBV20-1; D remains ambiguous. The CDR3 runs to 12 residues. In germline, CDR1 is DFQATT, CDR2 SNEGSKA (reference sequence). V lost 6 bases and J lost 2, with 9 bases in between. The CDR3 DNA sequence: TGCAGTGCCCCGTACTCCACAGATACGCAGTATTTT. It is translated as CSAPYSTDTQYF.

At least ten counts were recorded for this clonotype. CDR3 protein: CASSPSYRGVGKNIQYF. The CDR3, as DNA: TGTGCCAGCAGCCCTTCTTACAGGGGAGTAGGCAAAAACATTCAGTACTTC. The chain combines TRBV7-8 with TRBJ2-4, with 7 positions matching TRBD1. The CDR3 contains 17 residues. J gave up 3 bases and V 5 bases, and 13 bases lay outside the gene matches. Germline assignment: CDR1 SGHVS and CDR2 FQNEAQ.

This clonotype was observed a few times. This chain joins TRBV2 and TRBJ2-3; 10 nucleotides match TRBD1. This CDR3 region has 19 residues. Germline values: CDR1 SNHLY, CDR2 FYNNEI. Losses at the gene ends were 6 bases for V and 2 bases for J; bases not matched to a gene: 17. CDR3 nucleotides: TGTGCCAGCAGACCCGGGACAGGGGTCATCGTAAACATCACAGATACGCAGTATTTT. Translated: CASRPGTGVIVNITDTQYF. The full variable domain, completed using reference TRBV2 and TRBJ2-3, is EPEVTQTPSHQVTQMGQEVILRCVPISNHLYFYWYRQILGQKVEFLVSFYNNEISEKSEIFDDQFSVERPDGSNFTLKIRSTKLEDSAMYFCASRPGTGVIVNITDTQYFGPGTRLTVL.

The J gene is TRBJ1-1, the V gene TRBV28; D is unresolved. Germline V lookup: CDR1 MDHEN, CDR2 SYDVKM. The CDR3 has 15 amino acids. Trimming stripped 5 bases from V and 5 bases from J, with 18 bases between. CDR3 amino acids: CASSPNSLPGTEAFF. The CDR3, as DNA: TGTGCCAGCAGTCCTAACAGTCTCCCCGGAACTGAAGCTTTCTTT.

The rearrangement links TRBV15 to TRBJ2-7; the match to TRBD2 covers 10 bases. Looked up from germline, CDR1 is LNHNV and CDR2 is YYDKDF (reference sequence). V lost 6 bases to trimming and J lost 2 bases; unmatched junction nucleotides: 10. The CDR3 consists of 16 residues. The CDR3 is CATSHAGTSETYEQYF. CDR3 in DNA: TGTGCCACCAGTCATGCCGGGACTAGCGAGACCTACGAGCAGTACTTC.

The chain couples TRBV6-1 to TRBJ2-4, with D possibly TRBD1 on 5 matching bases. CDR3 size: 15 residues. The V end was cut by 4 bases, the J end by 0 bases, with 10 bases between. The germline CDR1 and CDR2 sequences are MNHNS and SASEGT. Here the CDR3 DNA reads TGTGCCAGCAGTGTCAGGGCAGTAGCCAAAAACATTCAGTACTTC. Its protein is CASSVRAVAKNIQYF.

This sequence joins TRBV5-5 and TRBJ2-1; tentatively, D is TRBD2 (5 bases). Germline V gene lookup returns CDR1 SGHKS and CDR2 YYEKEE (reference sequence). The germline V and J ends were trimmed by 1 base and 10 bases, with 12 bases remaining between them. This CDR3 comprises 13 residues. CDR3 in DNA: TGTGCCAGCAGCTTGACGTCCCGGGGAGAGCAGTTCTTC. Its protein is CASSLTSRGEQFF.

This sequence joins TRBV20-1 and TRBJ2-3, with 7 bases lining up with TRBD2. V was pared by 5 bases and J by 6 bases, with 8 bases of the junction left unmatched. CDR1 and CDR2 from the germline V gene are DFQATT and SNEGSKA (reference sequence). The CDR3 runs 13 residues. The chain's CDR3 is CSARRENVDTQYF. The CDR3, as DNA: TGCAGTGCTCGGCGGGAGAATGTGGATACGCAGTATTTT.

This clonotype has at least ten counts. At one boundary the junction diverges from the germline segment, which might be a read error. The chain employs TRBV12-3 or TRBV12-4 and TRBJ1-2; a possible D gene is TRBD1 (6 bases). The CDR3 contains 13 residues. The CDR3 DNA reads TGTGCCAGCAGCTTAGGGGGGGTCTATGGCTACACCTTC. Translated: CASSLGGVYGYTF.

This clonotype turned up a few times. The chain links TRBV4-3 to TRBJ2-1, with TRBD1 matching 8 bases. The CDR3 is made up of 14 amino acids. CDR1 is LGHNA and CDR2 is YSLEER in the germline V gene. V dropped 5 bases and J dropped 5; count of bases not matched to a gene: 5. The CDR3 protein is CASSYGTGDNEQFF. DNA for the CDR3: TGCGCCAGCAGCTACGGGACAGGAGACAATGAGCAGTTCTTC.